These 16 T cell receptor beta chains were all obtained from the same sample, sequenced in a study of cytomegalovirus exposure and HLA in healthy donors. PCR primers comprised 60 Vbeta and 13 Jbeta primers. Here immunoSEQ multiplex PCR was the method, and the copy in TCRdb shows in-frame clones only, minus some. The table for this sample gives about 120,000 clones. The sample comprised PBMCs. Source of these receptors: a man aged 40-49 years in good health and CMV-seropositive.

V and J are TRBV15 and TRBJ2-3; D is perhaps TRBD2 (5 bases). Per the germline V gene, CDR1 is LNHNV and CDR2 is YYDKDF (reference sequence). This CDR3 has 14 residues. V lost 7 bases, J lost 6 bases, and 17 bases lay in between. CDR3 in amino acids: CATTDKQSGDTQYF. The CDR3 DNA reads TGTGCCACCACCGATAAGCAGAGCGGCGATACGCAGTATTTT.

This sequence joins TRBV18 and TRBJ2-6; 7 nucleotides agree with TRBD1. CDR3 length equals 15 residues. Trimming at V came to 6 bases and at J to 4 bases, leaving 6 bases not matched to a gene. Germline loops: CDR1 KGHSH, CDR2 LQKENI. DNA of the CDR3: TGTGCCAGCTCCCACACAGGGGCCGGGGCCAACGTCCTGACTTTC. Translating it yields CASSHTGAGANVLTF.

Concerning this clone: Other DNA variants within this sample encode the same CDR3. V gene TRBV5-1 combines with J gene TRBJ2-7; a weak D match, TRBD1 (5 bases). Trimming shortened V by 0 bases and J by 3 bases, and 7 bases separated the two germline ends. This CDR3 has 13 amino acids. The V gene's germline CDR1 is SGHRS and CDR2 YFSETQ. CDR3 DNA sequence: TGCGCCAGCAGCTTGGGACAGAGCTACGAGCAGTACTTC. Protein product: CASSLGQSYEQYF.

The gene calls are TRBV19 and TRBJ1-2, with D perhaps TRBD1 (5 bases). CDR1 and CDR2 (germline): LNHDA, SQIVND (reference sequence). V was clipped by 4 bases and J by 4 bases, with 13 bases between them. The CDR3 runs 14 residues. As DNA, the CDR3 is TGTGCCAGTAGTAACCAGGGTAATAGCTATGGCTACACCTTC. Its protein is CASSNQGNSYGYTF.

The chain recombines TRBV27 with TRBJ1-2; D unclear. V lost 6 bases to trimming and J lost 0 bases, with 8 bases between them. Germline loops: CDR1 MNHEY, CDR2 SMNVEV (reference sequence). There are 13 residues in the CDR3. CDR3 nucleotide sequence: TGTGCCAGCAGCCTTCGGGCTAACTATGGCTACACCTTC. This sequence encodes CASSLRANYGYTF.

The chain combines TRBV19 with TRBJ2-1; a possible D gene is TRBD2 (5 bases). V shed 7 bases and J shed 12 bases, with 22 bases lying between them. This CDR3 is 14 amino acids long. Germline V gene data show CDR1 as LNHDA and CDR2 as SQIVND (reference sequence). CDR3 DNA sequence: TGTGCCAGTACCACAACGAGGGTGCCTCCTCCGCAGTTCTTC. Encoded protein: CASTTTRVPPPQFF.

This chain uses TRBV29-1 with TRBJ2-5; a possible D gene is TRBD2 (5 bases). V was trimmed by 6 bases and J by 2 bases, leaving 22 bases between them. CDR3 size: 16 residues. Germline CDR1 SQVTM, CDR2 ANQGSEA. CDR3 protein: CSVEGPREQFQETQYF. As DNA, the CDR3 is TGCAGCGTCGAGGGCCCTCGCGAACAGTTTCAAGAGACCCAGTACTTC.

The rearrangement joins TRBV19 to TRBJ2-5, with D unresolved. The DNA end is more similar to TRBJ2-7, so the J call may be wrong. Germline V CDR1 and CDR2: LNHDA, SQIVND (reference sequence). This CDR3 is 14 amino acids long. The CDR3: CASSPTLAGYEQYF. DNA for the CDR3: TGTGCCAGTAGCCCTACACTCGCCGGGTACGAGCAGTACTTC.

This chain connects TRBV27 to TRBJ1-2, with D possibly matching TRBD1 (6 bases). The CDR3 extends over 13 amino acids. V shed 8 bases and J shed 3 bases, with 13 bases lying between them. Germline V lookup: CDR1 MNHEY, CDR2 SMNVEV (reference sequence). In DNA form, the CDR3 reads TGTGCCAGCTCGCAGGGGAGCTACTATGGCTACACCTTC. Residues: CASSQGSYYGYTF.

The chain carries TRBV11-1 and TRBJ2-1; 7 bases align to TRBD1. Unmatched junction bases numbered 8, after V lost 5 bases and J lost 1 base. From germline, CDR1 is SGHAT and CDR2 FQDESV (reference sequence). The CDR3 length is 16 residues. The chain's CDR3 is CASSPRDRASYNEQFF. The CDR3 DNA follows: TGTGCCAGCAGCCCCCGGGACAGAGCATCCTACAATGAGCAGTTCTTC.

The chain couples TRBV5-1 to TRBJ2-3; 8 nucleotides align to TRBD2. This CDR3 has 14 amino acids. The V gene's germline CDR1 is SGHRS and CDR2 YFSETQ. Losses at the gene ends were 7 bases for V and 0 bases for J; bases not matched to a gene: 4. CDR3 protein: CASHRGGSTDTQYF. The CDR3 DNA follows: TGCGCCAGCCATCGGGGGGGTAGCACAGATACGCAGTATTTT.

V and J are TRBV7-9 and TRBJ2-5; 7 bases agree with TRBD1. Per germline, CDR1 SEHNR and CDR2 FQNEAQ (reference sequence). The junction had 10 bases not matched to a gene; V was cut back by 6 bases and J by 3 bases. The CDR3 is made up of 15 amino acids. In DNA form, the CDR3 reads TGTGCCAGCAGAGGACGCACAACAGGGGAAGAGACCCAGTACTTC. This codes for CASRGRTTGEETQYF.

The chain recombines TRBV4-1 with TRBJ2-5; 7 bases are shared with TRBD1. The J call is in doubt because the DNA end fits TRBJ2-7 better. The germline V gene has CDR1 MGHRA and CDR2 YSYEKL. CDR3 length equals 16 residues. The CDR3 nucleotides are TGCGCCAGCAGCGACCGGACAGGCTACAGCTCCTACGAGCAGTACTTC. Residues: CASSDRTGYSSYEQYF.

The chain joins TRBV19 to TRBJ1-1; perhaps TRBD1 as D (6 bases). V lost 5 bases to trimming and J lost 7 bases, with 17 bases between them. CDR3 length: 14 amino acids. The germline V gene encodes CDR1 LNHDA and CDR2 SQIVND (reference sequence). As DNA, the CDR3 is TGTGCCAGTAGTCCCCGACAGGAAGGTAGTGAAGCTTTCTTT. Amino acid sequence: CASSPRQEGSEAFF.

The V gene is TRBV19, the J gene TRBJ1-2; D is unresolved. The CDR3 is 16 amino acids. Germline lookup yields CDR1 LNHDA and CDR2 SQIVND (reference sequence). V was clipped by 4 bases and J by 5 bases, with 20 bases between them. CDR3 residues: CASSKGPGDTPYGYTF. As DNA, the CDR3 is TGTGCCAGTAGTAAAGGGCCGGGAGATACTCCTTATGGCTACACCTTC. Together with reference TRBV19 and TRBJ1-2, the CDR3 gives the full variable domain: DGGITQSPKYLFRKEGQNVTLSCEQNLNHDAMYWYRQDPGQGLRLIYYSQIVNDFQKGDIAEGYSVSREKKESFPLTVTSAQKNPTAFYLCASSKGPGDTPYGYTFGSGTRLTVV.

In the case of this clone: Other DNA sequences of this sample code for an identical CDR3. V gene TRBV7-2 combines with J gene TRBJ2-5, with 8 bases lining up with TRBD2. Germline lookup yields CDR1 SGHTA and CDR2 FQGNSA. J gave up 5 bases and V 3 bases, and 2 bases lay outside the gene matches. This CDR3 has 13 amino acids. CDR3 sequence reads: CASSFSGGETQYF. CDR3 coding DNA: TGTGCCAGCAGCTTCTCGGGGGGGGAGACCCAGTACTTC.